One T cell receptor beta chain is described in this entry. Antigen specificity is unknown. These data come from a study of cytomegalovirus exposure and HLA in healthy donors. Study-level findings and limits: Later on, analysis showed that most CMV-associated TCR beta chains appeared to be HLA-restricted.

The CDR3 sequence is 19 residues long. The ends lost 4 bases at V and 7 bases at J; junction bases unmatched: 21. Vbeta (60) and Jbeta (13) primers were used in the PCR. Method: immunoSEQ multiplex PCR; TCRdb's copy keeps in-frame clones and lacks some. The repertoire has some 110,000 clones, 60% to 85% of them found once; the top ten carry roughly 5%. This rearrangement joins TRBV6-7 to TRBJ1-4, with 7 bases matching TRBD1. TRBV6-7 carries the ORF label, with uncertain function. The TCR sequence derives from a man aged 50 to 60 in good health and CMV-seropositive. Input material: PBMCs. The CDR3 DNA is TGTGCCAGCAGTTCTGTGCCGGGACAGCCACTTCAGAGGGGTGAAAAACTGTTTTTT. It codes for CASSSVPGQPLQRGEKLFF.